This T cell receptor (beta chain) was sequenced in a study of Graves' ophthalmopathy and Graves' hyperthyroidism. Overall study: Ophthalmopathy absent within 18 months of follow-up marked hyperthyroidism as stable.

This clonotype occurred a few times. What it binds is unknown. Study-wide results and caveats: The majority of expanded thyroid clonotypes above 0.001 frequency also occurred in blood.

Amplifying from RNA transcripts, the study obtained TCR beta CDR3 regions. The authors performed first-round RT-PCR with HTBI primers and then a second-round multiplex PCR. TCRdb redid the calling of the multiplex PCR reads with MiXCR, one entry per CDR3 protein. The sample shows over a million distinct CDR3 sequences, approximately 35% of them seen only once. In germline, CDR1 is GTSNPN, CDR2 SVGIG (reference sequence). This CDR3 is 13 amino acids long. The ends lost 2 bases at V and 3 bases at J; junction bases unmatched: 3. Sample: peripheral blood or thyroid tissue (not recorded which). This clonotype originated in an adult man with Graves' hyperthyroidism. The chain recombines TRBV30 with TRBJ1-1, with 7 bases fitting TRBD1. CDR3 DNA: TGTGCCTGGAGTCCCGACAGGGACACTGAAGCTTTCTTT. This codes for CAWSPDRDTEAFF.